Below, one T cell receptor (beta chain) is given with its context. This sample was included in a study of blood T cell repertoires in COVID-19. Study details: Whether acute or convalescent, the COVID-19 samples came from the United States, Italy and Spain. Sources were T cells, B-cell-depleted T cells, or PBMCs; the material itself was cDNA or gDNA.

The J segment lost 7 bases and the V segment lost 0 bases, leaving 10 bases of the junction unmatched. The CDR3 loop spans 17 amino acids. Germline-derived CDR1 and CDR2 are SGDLS and YYNGEE. Original analysis: Estimation of nucleated cell counts was performed using reference gene primer amplification. Produced via immunoSEQ multiplex PCR; TCRdb's table is partial and in-frame only. D and trimming come from the DNA, and the V and J calls and clone size come from that table. Of 300,000 to 350,000 clones in the sample, around 90% were seen once. Seattle's cohort entered during active infection and was followed longitudinally.

Sequenced: peripheral blood. The sequence derives from a woman aged 25 to 45 with COVID-19, enrolled during active disease. The chain combines TRBV9 with TRBJ2-1; 10 bases fit TRBD1. This CDR3 is CASSVAMTPDRGNEQFF. CDR3 nucleotide sequence: TGTGCCAGCAGCGTAGCGATGACCCCGGACAGGGGGAATGAGCAGTTCTTC.